This T cell receptor (beta chain) stems from a study of T cells expressing NK-cell markers. This clonotype is identified as medium-sized from frequency. The CDR3 is made up of 13 amino acids. For each CDR3 protein, TCRdb gives one entry from its re-call of the 5' RACE reads, without DNA. This sample's table has about 160,000 distinct CDR3 sequences. What was sequenced was blood T cells: a sorted CD56 or NKG2C T cell subset, CD4+ or CD8+ T cells, or bulk PBMC T cells (not recorded which). This TCR derives from a woman aged 18-70 years in good health. The chain links TRBV12-3 or TRBV12-4 to TRBJ2-2. The CDR3: CASSDTGTGELFF.